This T cell receptor (beta chain) is from a study of blood T cell repertoires in COVID-19. Study-wide background: Sites across the United States, Italy and Spain contributed samples from acute and convalescent COVID-19. PBMCs, B-cell-depleted T cells, or T cells were the source of the cDNA or gDNA that made up the material.

Source study methods: Reference gene primer amplification gave nucleated cell count estimates. The data were produced by immunoSEQ multiplex PCR, yet TCRdb's version contains in-frame clones alone and is incomplete. V and J calls and clone size come straight from that table; D and trimming were deduced from the DNA. The table shows a few hundred thousand clones, with about 91% occurring only once. The CDR3 runs to 16 residues. The germline V gene has CDR1 LGHNA and CDR2 YNFKEQ. V lost 0 bases and J 5 bases, leaving 11 bases between the germline ends. This chain connects TRBV4-2 to TRBJ1-6; D unresolved. The clonotype comes from a woman in her forties who had recovered from COVID-19. The specimen was peripheral blood. CDR3 residues: CASSQDEASNNSPLHF. The CDR3 coding sequence is TGTGCCAGCAGCCAAGATGAGGCCAGCAATAATTCACCCCTCCACTTT.